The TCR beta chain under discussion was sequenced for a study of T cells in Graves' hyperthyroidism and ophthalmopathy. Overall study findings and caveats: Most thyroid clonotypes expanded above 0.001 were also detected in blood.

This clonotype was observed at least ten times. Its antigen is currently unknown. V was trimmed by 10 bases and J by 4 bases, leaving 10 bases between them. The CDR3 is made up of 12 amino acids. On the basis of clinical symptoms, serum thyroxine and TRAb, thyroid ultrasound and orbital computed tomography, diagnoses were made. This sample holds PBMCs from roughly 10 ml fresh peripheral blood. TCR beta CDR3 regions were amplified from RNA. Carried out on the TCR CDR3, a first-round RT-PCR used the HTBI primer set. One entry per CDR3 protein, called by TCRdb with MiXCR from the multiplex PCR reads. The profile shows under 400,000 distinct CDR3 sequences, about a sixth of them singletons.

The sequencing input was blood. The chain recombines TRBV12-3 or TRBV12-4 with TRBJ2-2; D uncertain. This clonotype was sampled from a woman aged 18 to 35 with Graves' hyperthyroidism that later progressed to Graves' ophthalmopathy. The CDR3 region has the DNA TGTGCCACCACCCGCGGCACCGGGGAGCTGTTTTTT. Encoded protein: CATTRGTGELFF.